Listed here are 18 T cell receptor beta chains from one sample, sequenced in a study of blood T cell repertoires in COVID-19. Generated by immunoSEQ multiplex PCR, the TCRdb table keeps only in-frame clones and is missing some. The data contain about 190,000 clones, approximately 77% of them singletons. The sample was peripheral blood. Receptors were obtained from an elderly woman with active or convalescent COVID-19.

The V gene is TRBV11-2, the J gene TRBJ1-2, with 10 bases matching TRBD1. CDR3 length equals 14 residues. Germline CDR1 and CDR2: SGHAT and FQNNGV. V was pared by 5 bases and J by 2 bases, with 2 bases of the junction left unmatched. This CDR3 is CASSMGQGNYGYTF. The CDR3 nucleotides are TGTGCCAGCAGCATGGGACAGGGGAACTATGGCTACACCTTC.

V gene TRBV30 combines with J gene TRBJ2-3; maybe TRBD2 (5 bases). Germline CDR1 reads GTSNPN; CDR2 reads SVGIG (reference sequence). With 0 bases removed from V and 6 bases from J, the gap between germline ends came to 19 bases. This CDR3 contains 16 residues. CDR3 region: CAWSVPPPARGDTQYF. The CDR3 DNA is TGTGCCTGGAGTGTACCCCCTCCGGCCCGCGGGGATACGCAGTATTTT.

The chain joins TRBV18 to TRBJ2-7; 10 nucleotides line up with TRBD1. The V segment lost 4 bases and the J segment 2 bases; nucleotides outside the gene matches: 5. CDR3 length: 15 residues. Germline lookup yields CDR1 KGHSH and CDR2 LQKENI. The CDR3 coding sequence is TGTGCCAGCTCACGAGGGACAGGGGCGGCCTACGAGCAGTACTTC. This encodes CASSRGTGAAYEQYF.

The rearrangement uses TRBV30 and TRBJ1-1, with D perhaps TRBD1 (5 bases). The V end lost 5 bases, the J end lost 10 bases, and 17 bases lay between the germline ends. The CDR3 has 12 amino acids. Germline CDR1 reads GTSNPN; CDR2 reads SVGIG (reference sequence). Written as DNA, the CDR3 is TGTGCCTGGGTGGGGGGATACCTCGGAGCTTTCTTT. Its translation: CAWVGGYLGAFF.

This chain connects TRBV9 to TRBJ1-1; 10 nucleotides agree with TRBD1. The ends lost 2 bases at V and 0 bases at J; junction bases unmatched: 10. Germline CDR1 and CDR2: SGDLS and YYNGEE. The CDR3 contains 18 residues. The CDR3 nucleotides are TGTGCCAGCAGCGTCAGACAGGGGGCGGTTGGAATGAACACTGAAGCTTTCTTT. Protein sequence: CASSVRQGAVGMNTEAFF.

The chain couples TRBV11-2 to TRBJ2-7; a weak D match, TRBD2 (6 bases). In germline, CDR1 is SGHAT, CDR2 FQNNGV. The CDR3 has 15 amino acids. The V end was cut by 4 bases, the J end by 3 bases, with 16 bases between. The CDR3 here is CASSSPVAGHYEQYF. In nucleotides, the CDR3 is TGTGCCAGCAGCTCCCCTGTGGCGGGGCACTACGAGCAGTACTTC.

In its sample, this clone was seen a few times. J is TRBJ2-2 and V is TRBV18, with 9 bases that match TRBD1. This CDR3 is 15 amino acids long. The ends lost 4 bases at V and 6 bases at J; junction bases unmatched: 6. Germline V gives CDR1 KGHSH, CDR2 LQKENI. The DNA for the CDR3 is TGTGCCAGCTCACTACGGACAGGGGAATCCGGGGAGCTGTTTTTT. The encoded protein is CASSLRTGESGELFF.

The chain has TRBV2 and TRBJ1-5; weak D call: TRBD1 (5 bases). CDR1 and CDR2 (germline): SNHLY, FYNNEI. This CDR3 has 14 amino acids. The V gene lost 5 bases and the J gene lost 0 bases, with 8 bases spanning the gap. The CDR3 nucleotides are TGTGCCAGCAGTATGACAGTTAGCAATCAGCCCCAGCATTTT. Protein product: CASSMTVSNQPQHF. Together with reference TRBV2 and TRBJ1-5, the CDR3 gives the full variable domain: EPEVTQTPSHQVTQMGQEVILRCVPISNHLYFYWYRQILGQKVEFLVSFYNNEISEKSEIFDDQFSVERPDGSNFTLKIRSTKLEDSAMYFCASSMTVSNQPQHFGDGTRLSIL.

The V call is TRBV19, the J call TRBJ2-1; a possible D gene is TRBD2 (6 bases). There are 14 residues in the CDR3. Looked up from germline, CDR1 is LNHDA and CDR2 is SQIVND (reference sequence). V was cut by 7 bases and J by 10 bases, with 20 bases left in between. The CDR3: CASTRTTEGTEQFF. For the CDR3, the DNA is TGTGCCAGTACCAGGACTACCGAGGGAACCGAGCAGTTCTTC. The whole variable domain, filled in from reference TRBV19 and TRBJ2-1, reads DGGITQSPKYLFRKEGQNVTLSCEQNLNHDAMYWYRQDPGQGLRLIYYSQIVNDFQKGDIAEGYSVSREKKESFPLTVTSAQKNPTAFYLCASTRTTEGTEQFFGPGTRLTVL.

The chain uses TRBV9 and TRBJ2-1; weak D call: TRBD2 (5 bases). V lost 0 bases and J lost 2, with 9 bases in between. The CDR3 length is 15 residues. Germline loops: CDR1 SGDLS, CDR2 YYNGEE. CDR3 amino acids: CASSVAPGTYNEQFF. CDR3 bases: TGTGCCAGCAGCGTAGCCCCCGGGACCTACAATGAGCAGTTCTTC.

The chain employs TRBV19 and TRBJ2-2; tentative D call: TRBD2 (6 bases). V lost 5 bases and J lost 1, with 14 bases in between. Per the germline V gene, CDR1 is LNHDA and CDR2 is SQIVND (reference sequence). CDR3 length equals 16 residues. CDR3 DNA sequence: TGTGCCAGTAGTCCCCGGGGACTTCAGAACACCGGGGAGCTGTTTTTT. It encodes CASSPRGLQNTGELFF.

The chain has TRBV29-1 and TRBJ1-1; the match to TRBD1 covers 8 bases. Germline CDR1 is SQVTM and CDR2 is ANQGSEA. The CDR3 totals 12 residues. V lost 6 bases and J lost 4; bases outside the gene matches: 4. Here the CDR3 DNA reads TGCAGCGTCGTAGACAGGGGCACTGAAGCTTTCTTT. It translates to CSVVDRGTEAFF.

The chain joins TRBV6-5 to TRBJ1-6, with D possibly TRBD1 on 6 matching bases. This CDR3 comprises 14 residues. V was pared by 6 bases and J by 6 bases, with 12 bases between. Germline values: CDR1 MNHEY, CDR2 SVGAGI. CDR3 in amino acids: CASRKPQGNSPLHF. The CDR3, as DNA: TGTGCCAGCAGAAAACCACAGGGTAATTCACCCCTCCACTTT.

Here the CDR3 reads CASTGSHRETQYF. DNA of the CDR3: TGTGCCAGCACGGGATCACATAGGGAGACCCAGTACTTC. This rearrangement joins TRBV6-5 to TRBJ2-5; tentative D call: TRBD2 (5 bases). The length of the CDR3 is 13 residues. Per germline, CDR1 MNHEY and CDR2 SVGAGI. Between the trimmed V and J ends, which lost 7 bases and 5 bases, there was a span of 14 bases.

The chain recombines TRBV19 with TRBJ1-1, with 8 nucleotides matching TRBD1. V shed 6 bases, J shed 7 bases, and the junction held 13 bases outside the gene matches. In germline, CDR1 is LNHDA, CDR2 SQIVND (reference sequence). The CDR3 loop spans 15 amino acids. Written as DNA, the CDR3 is TGTGCCAGTAGAGATACGACAGGGGTTGGATATGAAGCTTTCTTT. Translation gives CASRDTTGVGYEAFF.

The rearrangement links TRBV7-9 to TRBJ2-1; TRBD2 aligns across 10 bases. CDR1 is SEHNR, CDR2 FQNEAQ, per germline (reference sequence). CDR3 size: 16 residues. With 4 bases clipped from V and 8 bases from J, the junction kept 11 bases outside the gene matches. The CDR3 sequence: CASSYGSGGIRDEQFF. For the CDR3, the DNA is TGTGCCAGCAGCTACGGTAGCGGGGGGATCCGTGATGAGCAGTTCTTC.

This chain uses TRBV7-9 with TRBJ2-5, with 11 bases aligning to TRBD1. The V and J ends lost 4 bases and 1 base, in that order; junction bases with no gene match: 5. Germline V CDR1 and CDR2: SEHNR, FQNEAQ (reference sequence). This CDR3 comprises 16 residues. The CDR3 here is CASSWGDRGIQETQYF. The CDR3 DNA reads TGTGCCAGCAGCTGGGGGGACAGGGGGATCCAAGAGACCCAGTACTTC.

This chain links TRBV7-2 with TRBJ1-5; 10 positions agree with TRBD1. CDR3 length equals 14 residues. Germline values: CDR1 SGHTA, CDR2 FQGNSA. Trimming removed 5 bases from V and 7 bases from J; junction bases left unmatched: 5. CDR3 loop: CASSATGGSQPQHF. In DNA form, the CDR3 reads TGTGCCAGCAGCGCGACAGGGGGCTCGCAGCCCCAGCATTTT.